This T cell receptor beta chain was documented in a study of blood T cell repertoires in COVID-19. Data came from immunoSEQ multiplex PCR; TCRdb stores just in-frame clones and leaves some out. The table includes fewer than 350,000 clones, 70% to 90% detected once. Membership in each cohort depended on participant-reported clinical history. Cohort 3 recovery required two negative PCRs, clearance, or symptom resolution. Germline V gene sequence: CDR1 SGHNT, CDR2 YENEEA. After removal of 5 bases from V and 2 bases from J, the junction contained 8 bases not matched to a gene. The CDR3 consists of 17 residues.

This receptor was identified in a woman in her thirties or forties who had recovered from COVID-19. The sample consisted of PBMCs or T cells enriched from blood (not recorded which). V gene TRBV11-3 combines with J gene TRBJ2-1; the match to TRBD2 covers 11 bases. DNA for the CDR3: TGTGCCAGCAGCCAGAGTACTAGCGGGGGTACCTACAATGAGCAGTTCTTC. It yields the protein CASSQSTSGGTYNEQFF.